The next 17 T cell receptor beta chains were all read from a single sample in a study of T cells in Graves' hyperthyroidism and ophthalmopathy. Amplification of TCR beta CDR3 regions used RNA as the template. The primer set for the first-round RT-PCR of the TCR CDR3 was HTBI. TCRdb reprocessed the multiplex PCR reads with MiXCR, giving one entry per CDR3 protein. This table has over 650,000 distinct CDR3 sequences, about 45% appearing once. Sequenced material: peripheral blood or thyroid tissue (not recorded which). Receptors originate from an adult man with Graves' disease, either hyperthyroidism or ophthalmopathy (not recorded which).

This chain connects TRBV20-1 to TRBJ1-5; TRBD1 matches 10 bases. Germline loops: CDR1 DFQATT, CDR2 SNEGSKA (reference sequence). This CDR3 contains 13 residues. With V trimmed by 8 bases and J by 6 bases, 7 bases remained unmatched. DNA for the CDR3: TGCAGTCGGGGGGGACAGGGGATTCAGCCCCAGCATTTT. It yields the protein CSRGGQGIQPQHF.

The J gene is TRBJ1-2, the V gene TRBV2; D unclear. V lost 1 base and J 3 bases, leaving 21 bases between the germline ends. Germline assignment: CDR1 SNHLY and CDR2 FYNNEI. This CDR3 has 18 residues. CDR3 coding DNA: TGTGCCAGCAGTGAAGTGGTTATGGGGTTCGGAGGACACTATGGCTACACCTTC. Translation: CASSEVVMGFGGHYGYTF.

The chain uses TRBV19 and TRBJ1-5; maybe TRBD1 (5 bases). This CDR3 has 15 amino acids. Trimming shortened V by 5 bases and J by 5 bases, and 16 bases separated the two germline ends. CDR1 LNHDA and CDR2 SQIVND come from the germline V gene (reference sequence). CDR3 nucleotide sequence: TGTGCCAGTAGTCCAATCGGGACGGGAGATCAGCCCCAGCATTTT. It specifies CASSPIGTGDQPQHF.

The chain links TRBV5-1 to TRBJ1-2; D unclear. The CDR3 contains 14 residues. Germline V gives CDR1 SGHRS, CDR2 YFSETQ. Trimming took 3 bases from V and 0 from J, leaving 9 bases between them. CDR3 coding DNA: TGCGCCAGCAGCTCAGGAAACACTAACTATGGCTACACCTTC. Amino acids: CASSSGNTNYGYTF.

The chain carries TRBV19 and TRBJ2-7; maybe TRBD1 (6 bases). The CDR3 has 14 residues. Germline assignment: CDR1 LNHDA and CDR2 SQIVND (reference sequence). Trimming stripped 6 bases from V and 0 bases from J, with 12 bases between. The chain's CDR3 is CASSKTGISYEQYF. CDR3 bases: TGTGCCAGTAGCAAGACAGGAATCTCCTACGAGCAGTACTTC. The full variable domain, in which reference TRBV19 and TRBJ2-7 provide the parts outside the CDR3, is DGGITQSPKYLFRKEGQNVTLSCEQNLNHDAMYWYRQDPGQGLRLIYYSQIVNDFQKGDIAEGYSVSREKKESFPLTVTSAQKNPTAFYLCASSKTGISYEQYFGPGTRLTVT.

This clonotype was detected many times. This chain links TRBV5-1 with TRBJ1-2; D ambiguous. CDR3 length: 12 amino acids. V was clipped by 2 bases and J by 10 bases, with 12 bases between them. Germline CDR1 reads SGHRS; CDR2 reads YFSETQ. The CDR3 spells CASSFTGKDYTF. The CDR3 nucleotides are TGCGCCAGCAGCTTCACCGGGAAGGACTACACCTTC.

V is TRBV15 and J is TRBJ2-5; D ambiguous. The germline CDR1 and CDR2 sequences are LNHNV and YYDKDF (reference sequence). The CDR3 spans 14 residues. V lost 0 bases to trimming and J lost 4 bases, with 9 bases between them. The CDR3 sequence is CATSRDLQAETQYF. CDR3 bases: TGTGCCACCAGCAGAGATCTTCAGGCAGAGACCCAGTACTTC.

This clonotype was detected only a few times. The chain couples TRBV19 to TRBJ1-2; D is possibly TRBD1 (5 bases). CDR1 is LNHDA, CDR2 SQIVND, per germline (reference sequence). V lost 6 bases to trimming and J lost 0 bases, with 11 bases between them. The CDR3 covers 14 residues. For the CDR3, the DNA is TGTGCCAGTAGGGGGGACGGAGCTAACTATGGCTACACCTTC. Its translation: CASRGDGANYGYTF.

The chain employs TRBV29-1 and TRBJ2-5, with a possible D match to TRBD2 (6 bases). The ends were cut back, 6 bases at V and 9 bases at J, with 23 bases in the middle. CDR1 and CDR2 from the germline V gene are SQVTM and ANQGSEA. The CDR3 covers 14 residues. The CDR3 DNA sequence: TGCAGCGTCTCCATGGGGGGAGGTGGGGAGCCCCAGTACTTC. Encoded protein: CSVSMGGGGEPQYF.

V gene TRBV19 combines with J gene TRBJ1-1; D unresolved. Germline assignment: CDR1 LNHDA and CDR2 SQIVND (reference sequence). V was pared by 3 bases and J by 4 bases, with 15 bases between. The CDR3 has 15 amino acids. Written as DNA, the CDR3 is TGTGCCAGTAGTATTAGGGCTCTTTCTTCCACTGAAGCTTTCTTT. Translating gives CASSIRALSSTEAFF.

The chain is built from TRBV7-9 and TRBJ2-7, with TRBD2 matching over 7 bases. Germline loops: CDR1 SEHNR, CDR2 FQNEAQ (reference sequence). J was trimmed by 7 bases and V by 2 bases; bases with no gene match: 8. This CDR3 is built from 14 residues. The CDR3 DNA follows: TGTGCCAGCAGCTTACTAGGCGGGAGCGATGAGCAGTACTTC. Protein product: CASSLLGGSDEQYF.

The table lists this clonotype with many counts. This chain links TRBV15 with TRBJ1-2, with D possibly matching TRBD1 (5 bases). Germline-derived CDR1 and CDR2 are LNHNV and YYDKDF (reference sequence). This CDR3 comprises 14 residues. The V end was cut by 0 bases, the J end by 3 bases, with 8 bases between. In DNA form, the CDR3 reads TGTGCCACCAGCAGAGAACCGGGACACTATGGCTACACCTTC. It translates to CATSREPGHYGYTF.

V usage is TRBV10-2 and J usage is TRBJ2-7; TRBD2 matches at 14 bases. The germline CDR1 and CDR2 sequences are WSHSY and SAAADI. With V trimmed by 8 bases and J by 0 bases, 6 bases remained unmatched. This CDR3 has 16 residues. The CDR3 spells CASPGLAGGSSYEQYF. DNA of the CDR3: TGCGCCAGCCCTGGACTAGCGGGAGGTTCCTCCTACGAGCAGTACTTC.

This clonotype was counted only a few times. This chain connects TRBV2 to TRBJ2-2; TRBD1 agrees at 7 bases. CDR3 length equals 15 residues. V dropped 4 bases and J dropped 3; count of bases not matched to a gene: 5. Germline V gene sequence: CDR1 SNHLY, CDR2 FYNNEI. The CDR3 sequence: CASSVDRVDTGELFF. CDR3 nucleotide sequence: TGTGCCAGCAGTGTCGACAGGGTCGACACCGGGGAGCTGTTTTTT.

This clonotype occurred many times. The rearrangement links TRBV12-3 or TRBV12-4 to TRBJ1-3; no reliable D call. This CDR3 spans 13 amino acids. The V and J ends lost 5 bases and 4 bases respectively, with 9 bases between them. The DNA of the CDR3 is TGTGCCAGCAGTGTTGGATCCGGAAACACCATATATTTT. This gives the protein CASSVGSGNTIYF.

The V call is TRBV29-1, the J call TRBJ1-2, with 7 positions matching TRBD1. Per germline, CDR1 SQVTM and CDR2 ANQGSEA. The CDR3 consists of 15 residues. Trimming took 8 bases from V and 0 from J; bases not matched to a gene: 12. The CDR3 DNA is TGCAGCACCCTAAACCGGGACAGATCTAACTATGGCTACACCTTC. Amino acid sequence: CSTLNRDRSNYGYTF.

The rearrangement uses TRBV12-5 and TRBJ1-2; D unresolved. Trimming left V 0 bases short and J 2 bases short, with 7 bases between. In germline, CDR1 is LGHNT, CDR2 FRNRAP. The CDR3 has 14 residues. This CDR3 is CASGLVGSNYGYTF. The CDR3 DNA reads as TGTGCTAGTGGTTTGGTAGGGTCGAACTATGGCTACACCTTC.